The subject of this entry is one T cell receptor beta chain. Other nucleotide sequences from this sample produce the same CDR3. This table comes from immunoSEQ multiplex PCR, and its TCRdb copy is limited to in-frame clones, with some not included. The sample comprises tens of thousands of clones, 94% of which are singletons, and roughly 0.14% rests with the top ten. The record originates from a study of T cell changes during pregnancy in multiple sclerosis. With V trimmed by 0 bases and J by 5 bases, 8 bases remained unmatched. The CDR3 totals 16 residues. Germline V gene lookup returns CDR1 SGDLS and CDR2 YYNGEE.

The genes are TRBV9 and TRBJ2-5; 9 positions agree with TRBD2. The sequence came from a female donor with multiple sclerosis, enrolled in a pregnancy study. The starting material was CD4+ T cells from peripheral blood mononuclear cells, obtained after pregnancy. The DNA for the CDR3 is TGTGCCAGCAGCGTAGGGGCGGGAGGGCCGGGGGAGACCCAGTACTTC. It yields the protein CASSVGAGGPGETQYF.